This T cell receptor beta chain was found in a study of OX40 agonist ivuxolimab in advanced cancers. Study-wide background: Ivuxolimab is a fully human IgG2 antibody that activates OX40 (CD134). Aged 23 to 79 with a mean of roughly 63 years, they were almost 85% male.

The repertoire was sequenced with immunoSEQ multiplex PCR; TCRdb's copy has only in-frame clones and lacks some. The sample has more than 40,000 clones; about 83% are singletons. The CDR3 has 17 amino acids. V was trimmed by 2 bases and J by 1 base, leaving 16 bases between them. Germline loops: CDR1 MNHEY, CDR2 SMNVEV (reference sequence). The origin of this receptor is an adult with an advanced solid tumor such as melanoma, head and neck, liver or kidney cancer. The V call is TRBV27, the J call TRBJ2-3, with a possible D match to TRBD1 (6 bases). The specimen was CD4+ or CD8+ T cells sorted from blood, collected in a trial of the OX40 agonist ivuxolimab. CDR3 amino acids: CASSLPSMAGGTDTQYF. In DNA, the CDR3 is TGTGCCAGCAGTTTACCCTCCATGGCAGGGGGCACAGATACGCAGTATTTT.